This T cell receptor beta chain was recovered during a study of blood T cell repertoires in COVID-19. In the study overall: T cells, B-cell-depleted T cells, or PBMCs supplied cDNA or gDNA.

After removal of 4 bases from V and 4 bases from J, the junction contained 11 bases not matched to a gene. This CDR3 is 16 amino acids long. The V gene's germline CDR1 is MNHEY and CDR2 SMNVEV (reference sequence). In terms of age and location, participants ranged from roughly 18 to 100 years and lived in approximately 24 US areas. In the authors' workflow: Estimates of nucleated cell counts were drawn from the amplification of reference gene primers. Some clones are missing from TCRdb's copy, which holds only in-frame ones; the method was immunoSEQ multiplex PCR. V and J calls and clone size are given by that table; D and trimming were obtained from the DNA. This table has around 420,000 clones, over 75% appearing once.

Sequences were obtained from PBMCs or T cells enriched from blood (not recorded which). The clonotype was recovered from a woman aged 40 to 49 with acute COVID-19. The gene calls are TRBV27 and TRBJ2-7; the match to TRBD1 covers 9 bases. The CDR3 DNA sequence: TGTGCCAGCAGTTATTTGGACGGGACAGGGTCGTACGAGCAGTACTTC. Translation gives CASSYLDGTGSYEQYF.